The rows below give T cell receptor beta chains drawn from one sample of a study of T cell responses to AZD1222 COVID-19 vaccine. Repertoires were generated with immunoSEQ multiplex PCR, while TCRdb's copy carries only in-frame clones and drops some. This table holds roughly 140,000 clones, about nine tenths found once. The sample consisted of peripheral blood, taken on day 0 of AZD1222 vaccination. The receptors were sampled from an adult in good health. Each CDR3 is given with its conserved first and last residue. Each record gives: J gene, V gene, CDR3 protein.

>TRBJ1-1|TRBV11-2
CASSLVGQGSMNTEAFF
>TRBJ1-1|TRBV9
CASSVDPMNTEAFF
>TRBJ1-2|TRBV25-1
CASTRTGAGGYTF
>TRBJ1-1|TRBV28
CASSQLTTEAFF
>TRBJ1-2|TRBV6-5
CASSYVTGGGYTF
>TRBJ1-2|TRBV6-5
CASRGQGIYGYTF
>TRBJ2-2|TRBV3-1/TRBV3-2
CASSPTGAKGELFF
>TRBJ1-2|TRBV7-2
CASSRGDNNYGYTF
>TRBJ1-1|TRBV5-6
CASSLAGRGGTEAFF
>TRBJ1-4|TRBV3-1/TRBV3-2
CASSQRVEKLFF
>TRBJ2-5|TRBV9
CASSVEGGYQETQYF
>TRBJ1-3|TRBV5-8
CASASGPEAGNTIYF
>TRBJ2-3|TRBV11-2
CASSYGAGTDTQYF
>TRBJ1-2|TRBV5-1
CASTRGRGYGYTF
>TRBJ1-3|TRBV19
CASTRGAGNTIYF
>TRBJ1-5|TRBV19
CASSTQVRQPQHF
>TRBJ1-2|TRBV3-1/TRBV3-2
CASSQAVRGLGYTF
>TRBJ2-1|TRBV7-9
CASSFRNEQFF
>TRBJ1-5|TRBV7-8
CASSLARTNSNQPQHF
>TRBJ2-5|TRBV18
CASQTDSQETQYF
>TRBJ2-1|TRBV7-2
CASSLDGGGAEQFF
>TRBJ1-1|TRBV5-1
CASSGRPPGQDMNTEAFF
>TRBJ1-2|TRBV10-3
CAIGGTDNYGYTF
>TRBJ1-2|TRBV6-1
CASSEQGQGYGYTF
>TRBJ2-2|TRBV12-5
CASGLYRTYNTGELFF
>TRBJ2-1|TRBV9
CASSGDPHNEQFF
>TRBJ2-7|TRBV7-3
CASSLAAGPSYEQYF
>TRBJ2-5|TRBV28
CASSPSGLAGGDGTQYF
>TRBJ2-2|TRBV7-7
CASSFGLAGTGELFF
>TRBJ2-1|TRBV28
CASSSGLAGVREQFF
>TRBJ1-3|TRBV7-8
CASSLGTTGNGNTIYF
>TRBJ2-7|TRBV5-4
CASSLDSASSYEQYF
>TRBJ2-7|TRBV3-1/TRBV3-2
CASSPFQGGVYEQYF
>TRBJ2-5|TRBV7-9
CASSFPAVQETQYF
>TRBJ2-5|TRBV6-5
CASSYDWGGETQYF
>TRBJ1-3|TRBV29-1
CSVRQNTIYF
>TRBJ1-3|TRBV7-2
CASSLVGDQNTIYF
>TRBJ2-7|TRBV28
CASTKGTGGIEQYF
>TRBJ2-7|TRBV10-3
CAISGGREQYF
>TRBJ1-2|TRBV7-2
CASSTTGTAVVQGYTF
>TRBJ2-3|TRBV6-2/TRBV6-3
CASSGVAGGRTDTQYF
>TRBJ1-3|TRBV12-5
CASAMGLSSGNTIYF
>TRBJ1-2|TRBV28
CASSMTDGGDGYTF
>TRBJ2-2|TRBV30
CAWSVPDPGELFF
>TRBJ2-3|TRBV13
CASSLRGHTDTQYF
>TRBJ1-2|TRBV24-1
CATSDPGQLDYGYTF